This TCR beta chain originates from a study of blood T cell repertoires in COVID-19. On the study more broadly: The United States, Italy and Spain were the sources of the acute and convalescent COVID-19 samples. PBMCs, B-cell-depleted T cells, or T cells provided the cDNA or gDNA that made up the material.

Original analysis: Reference gene primer amplification in the assay estimated nucleated cell counts. Assay used: immunoSEQ multiplex PCR; TCRdb lists only in-frame clones, some missing. V, J and clone size reflect that table, while D and trimming were determined from the DNA. The table shows 15,000 to 20,000 clones, with approximately 80% occurring only once. There are 16 residues in the CDR3. Germline lookup yields CDR1 SGHRS and CDR2 YFSETQ. V was shortened by 4 bases and J by 0 bases, with 14 bases between the two germline ends. This receptor was obtained from a woman aged 65 to 85 with active COVID-19. Sequenced material: peripheral blood. The chain combines TRBV5-1 with TRBJ2-1, with TRBD2 as a possible D gene (6 bases). DNA of the CDR3: TGCGCCAGCAGCCCATCTTCCGGGAGCTCCTACAATGAGCAGTTCTTC. Amino acids: CASSPSSGSSYNEQFF.